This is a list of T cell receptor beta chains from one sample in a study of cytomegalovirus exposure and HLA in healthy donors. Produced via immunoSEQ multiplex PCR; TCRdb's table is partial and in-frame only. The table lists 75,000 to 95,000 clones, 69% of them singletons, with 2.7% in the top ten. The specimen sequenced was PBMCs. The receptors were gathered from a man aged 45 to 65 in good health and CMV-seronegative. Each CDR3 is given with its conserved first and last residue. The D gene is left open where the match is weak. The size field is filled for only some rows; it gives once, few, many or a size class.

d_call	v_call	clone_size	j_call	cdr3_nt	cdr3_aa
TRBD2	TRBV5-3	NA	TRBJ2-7	TGTGCCAGAAGCTTTAACGGGAGGGGGAGCTCCTACGAGCAGTACTTC	CARSFNGRGSSYEQYF
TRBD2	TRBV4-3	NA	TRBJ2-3	TGCGCCAGCAGCCAAGTCCTAGCGGGGGGATCTAGCACAGATACGCAGTATTTT	CASSQVLAGGSSTDTQYF
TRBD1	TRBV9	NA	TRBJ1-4	TGTGCCAGCAGCGTCGACAGGGGTGGGGAAAAACTGTTTTTT	CASSVDRGGEKLFF
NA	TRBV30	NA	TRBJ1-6	TGTGCCTGGAGTGTCGAGACAGGAGGATACTCACCCCTCCACTTT	CAWSVETGGYSPLHF
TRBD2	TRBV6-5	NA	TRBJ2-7	TGTGCCAGCAGAGCTGCCGGGGGGTCCGAGCAGTACTTC	CASRAAGGSEQYF
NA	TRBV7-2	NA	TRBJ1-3	TGTGCCAGCAGCTTAGGGGGCAGGGAAGCTGGAAACACCATATATTTT	CASSLGGREAGNTIYF
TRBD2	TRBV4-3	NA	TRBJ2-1	TGCGCCAGCAGCCAAGAGGGCGGTCTAGCGGGAGGGCTCTCCTACAATGAGCAGTTCTTC	CASSQEGGLAGGLSYNEQFF
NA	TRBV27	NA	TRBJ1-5	TGTGCCAGCAGTTATGGAGGGGATCAGCCCCAGCATTTT	CASSYGGDQPQHF
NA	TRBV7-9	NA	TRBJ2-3	TGTGCCAGCAGCTCCATGGAGGGCAATACGCAGTATTTT	CASSSMEGNTQYF
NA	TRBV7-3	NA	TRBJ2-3	TGTGCCAGCAGCTTATGGGCCCAACGCACAGATACGCAGTATTTT	CASSLWAQRTDTQYF
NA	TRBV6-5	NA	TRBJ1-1	TGTGCCAGCAGTCGAGTCCTGAACACTGAAGCTTTCTTT	CASSRVLNTEAFF
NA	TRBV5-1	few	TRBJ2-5	TGCGCCAGCAGCTTTTCCGGGGAGACCCAGTACTTC	CASSFSGETQYF
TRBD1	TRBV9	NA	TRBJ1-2	TGTGCCAGCAGCCCACGACAGGGGTTCTCCTATGGCTACACCTTC	CASSPRQGFSYGYTF
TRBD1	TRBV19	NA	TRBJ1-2	TGTGCCAGTAGTATAGGGAGGGACAGCTATGGCTACACCTTC	CASSIGRDSYGYTF
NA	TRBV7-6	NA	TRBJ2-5	TGTGCCAGCAGCTTTGCCAGGGAAGAGACCCAGTACTTC	CASSFAREETQYF
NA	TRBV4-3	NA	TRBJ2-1	TGCGCCAGCAGCCAAGATCAGGGAAGCTCCTACAATGAGCAGTTCTTC	CASSQDQGSSYNEQFF
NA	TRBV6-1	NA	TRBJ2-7	TGTGCCAGCGCGCCGCCGGCGGGGACGACCTACGAGCAGTACTTC	CASAPPAGTTYEQYF
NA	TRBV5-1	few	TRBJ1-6	TGCGCCAGCAGTTTACCGGAGAGCTCCTATAATTCACCCCTCCACTTT	CASSLPESSYNSPLHF
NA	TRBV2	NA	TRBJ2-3	TGTGCCAGCACTGAAGACAGTCGGGACACAGATACGCAGTATTTT	CASTEDSRDTDTQYF
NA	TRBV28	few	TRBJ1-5	TGTGCCAGCAACTTACCGGGTAGCAATCAGCCCCAGCATTTT	CASNLPGSNQPQHF
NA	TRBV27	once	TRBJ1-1	TGTGCCAGCAGTTTCGACAGCTCAGGGGAAGCTGAAGCTTTCTTT	CASSFDSSGEAEAFF
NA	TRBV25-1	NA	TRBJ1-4	TGTGCCAGCAGCCTGACAGGCAATAATGAAAAACTGTTTTTT	CASSLTGNNEKLFF
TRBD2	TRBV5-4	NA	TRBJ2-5	TGTGCCAGCAGCTCCCCCGGACTAGGAGAGACCCAGTACTTC	CASSSPGLGETQYF
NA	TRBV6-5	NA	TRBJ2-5	TGTGCCAGCAGATCTACAGTGCAGACCCAGTACTTC	CASRSTVQTQYF
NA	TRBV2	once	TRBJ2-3	TGTGCCAGCAGTCAGTCTAGTCGGGCAGATACGCAGTATTTT	CASSQSSRADTQYF
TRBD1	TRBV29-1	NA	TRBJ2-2	TGCAGCGTTGGAGGACAGGTTTTTACCGGGGAGCTGTTTTTT	CSVGGQVFTGELFF
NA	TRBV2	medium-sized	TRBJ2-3	TGTGCCTTAAGGTCCCGGGGGAACCCAGATACGCAGTATTTT	CALRSRGNPDTQYF
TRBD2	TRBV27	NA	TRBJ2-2	TGTGCCAGCACCCCTTACCCCAGCGGGGGGGCCGGCACCGGGGAGCTGTTTTTT	CASTPYPSGGAGTGELFF
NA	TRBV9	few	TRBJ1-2	TGTGCCAGCAGCGTAGCACCTCGACAGAGTAACTATGGCTACACCTTC	CASSVAPRQSNYGYTF
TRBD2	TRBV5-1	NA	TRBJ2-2	TGCGCCAGCAGCATTGGTACTTGGACTAGCGGGAGTCTAACCGGGGAGCTGTTTTTT	CASSIGTWTSGSLTGELFF
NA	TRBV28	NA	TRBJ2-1	TGTGCCAGCAGGAGGACAGTAACCACCTACAATGAGCAGTTCTTC	CASRRTVTTYNEQFF
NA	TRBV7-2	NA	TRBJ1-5	TGTGCCAGCAGCTTAGTGGGCGTTAGCAATCAGCCCCAGCATTTT	CASSLVGVSNQPQHF
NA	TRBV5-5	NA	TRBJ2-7	TGTGCCAGCAGCTTGGTGGGCCGGTCCTACGAGCAGTACTTC	CASSLVGRSYEQYF
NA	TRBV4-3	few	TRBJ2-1	TGCGCCAGCAGCCGCCCTCCGGGCAATGAGCAGTTCTTC	CASSRPPGNEQFF
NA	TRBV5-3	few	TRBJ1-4	TGTGCCAGAAGCCTGCGAATAGGGGGTCCCGAAAAACTGTTTTTT	CARSLRIGGPEKLFF
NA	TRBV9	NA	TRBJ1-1	TGTGCCAGCAGCGTACACGTGGGGAGGTCGAACACTGAAGCTTTCTTT	CASSVHVGRSNTEAFF
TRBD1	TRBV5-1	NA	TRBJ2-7	TGCGCCAGCAGCAATGGGTACAGGGGAAAAGGGACAGAGACCAATCCCGAGCAGTACTTC	CASSNGYRGKGTETNPEQYF
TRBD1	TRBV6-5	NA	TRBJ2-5	TGTGCCAGCAGTTCACAGGGGATCGGGACCCAGTACTTC	CASSSQGIGTQYF
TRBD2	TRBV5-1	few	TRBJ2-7	TGCGCCAGCGCGGCGGGGGCCTACGAGCAGTACTTC	CASAAGAYEQYF
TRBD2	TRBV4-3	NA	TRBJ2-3	TGCGCCAGCAGCCGGACTAGCGGGAGTGGGGATACGCAGTATTTT	CASSRTSGSGDTQYF
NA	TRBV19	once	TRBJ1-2	TGTGCCAGTAGTATAGATTGGGCAGCCTATGGCTACACCTTC	CASSIDWAAYGYTF
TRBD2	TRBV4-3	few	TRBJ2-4	TGCGCCAGCAGCCAAGAACTAGCGGGGGGGCAAAACATTCAGTACTTC	CASSQELAGGQNIQYF